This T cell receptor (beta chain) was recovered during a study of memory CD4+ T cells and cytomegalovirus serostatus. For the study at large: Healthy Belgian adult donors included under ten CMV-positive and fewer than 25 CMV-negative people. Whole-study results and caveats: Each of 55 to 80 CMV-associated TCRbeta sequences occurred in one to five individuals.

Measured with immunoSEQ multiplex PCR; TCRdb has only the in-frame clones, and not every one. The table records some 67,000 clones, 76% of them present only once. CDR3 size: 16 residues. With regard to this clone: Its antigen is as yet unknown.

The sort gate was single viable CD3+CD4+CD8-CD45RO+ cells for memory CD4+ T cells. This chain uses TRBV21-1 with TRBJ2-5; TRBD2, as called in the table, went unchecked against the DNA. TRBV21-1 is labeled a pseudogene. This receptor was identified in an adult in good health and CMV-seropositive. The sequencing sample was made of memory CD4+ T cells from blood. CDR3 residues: CASSKGSGGPAETQYF. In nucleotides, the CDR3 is TGTGCCAGCAGCAAAGGATCGGGAGGGCCCGCAGAGACCCAGTACTTC.